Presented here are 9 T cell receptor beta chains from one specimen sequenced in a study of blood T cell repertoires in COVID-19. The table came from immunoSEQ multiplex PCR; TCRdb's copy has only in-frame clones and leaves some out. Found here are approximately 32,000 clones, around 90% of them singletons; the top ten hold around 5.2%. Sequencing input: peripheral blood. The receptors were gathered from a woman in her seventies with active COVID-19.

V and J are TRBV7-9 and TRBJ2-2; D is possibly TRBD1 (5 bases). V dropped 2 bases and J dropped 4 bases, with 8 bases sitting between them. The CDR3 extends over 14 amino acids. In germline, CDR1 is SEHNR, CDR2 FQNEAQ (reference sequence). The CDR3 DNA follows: TGTGCCAGCAGCTTAATGGGGCTCACCGGGGAGCTGTTTTTT. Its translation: CASSLMGLTGELFF. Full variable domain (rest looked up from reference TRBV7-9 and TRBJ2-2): DTGVSQNPRHKITKRGQNVTFRCDPISEHNRLYWYRQTLGQGPEFLTYFQNEAQLEKSRLLSDRFSAERPKGSFSTLEIQRTEQGDSAMYLCASSLMGLTGELFFGEGSRLTVL.

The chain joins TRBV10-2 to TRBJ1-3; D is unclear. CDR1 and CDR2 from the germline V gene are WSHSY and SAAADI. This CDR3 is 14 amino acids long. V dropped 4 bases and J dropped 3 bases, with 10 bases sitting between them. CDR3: CASSVAGNGNTIYF. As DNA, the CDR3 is TGCGCCAGCAGTGTAGCGGGGAATGGAAACACCATATATTTT.

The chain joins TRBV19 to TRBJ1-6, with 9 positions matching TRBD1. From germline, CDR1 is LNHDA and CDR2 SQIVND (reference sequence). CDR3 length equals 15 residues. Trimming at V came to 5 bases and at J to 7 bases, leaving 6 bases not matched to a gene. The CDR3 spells CASSSGQGRNSPLHF. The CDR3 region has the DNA TGTGCCAGTAGTTCCGGACAGGGGCGGAATTCACCCCTCCACTTT.

The CDR3 region is CAWSVGGRQQETQYF. The CDR3 nucleotides read TGTGCCTGGAGTGTGGGTGGCCGACAGCAAGAGACCCAGTACTTC. This chain connects TRBV30 to TRBJ2-5; D possibly corresponds to TRBD1 (5 bases). This CDR3 comprises 15 residues. V lost 0 bases and J lost 2, with 13 bases in between. Germline CDR1 and CDR2: GTSNPN and SVGIG (reference sequence).

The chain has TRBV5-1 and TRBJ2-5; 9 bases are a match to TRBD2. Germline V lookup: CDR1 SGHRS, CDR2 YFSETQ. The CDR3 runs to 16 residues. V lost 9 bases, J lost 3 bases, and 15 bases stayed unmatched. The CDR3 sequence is CANLPWRLAVEETQYF. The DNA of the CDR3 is TGCGCCAACCTTCCATGGAGACTAGCGGTTGAAGAGACCCAGTACTTC.

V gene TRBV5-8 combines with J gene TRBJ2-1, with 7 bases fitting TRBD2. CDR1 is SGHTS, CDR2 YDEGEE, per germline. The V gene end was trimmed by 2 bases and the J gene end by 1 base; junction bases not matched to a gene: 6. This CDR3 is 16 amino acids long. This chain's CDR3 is CASSLSSGYSYNEQFF. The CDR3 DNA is TGTGCCAGCAGCTTAAGTAGCGGGTATTCCTACAATGAGCAGTTCTTC.

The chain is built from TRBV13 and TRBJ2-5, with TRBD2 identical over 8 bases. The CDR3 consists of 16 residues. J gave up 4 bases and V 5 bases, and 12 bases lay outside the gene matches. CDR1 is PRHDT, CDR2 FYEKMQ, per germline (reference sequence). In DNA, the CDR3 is TGTGCCAGCAGCCAAGACGGTCGGGGGGGCGGAGAGACCCAGTACTTC. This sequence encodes CASSQDGRGGGETQYF. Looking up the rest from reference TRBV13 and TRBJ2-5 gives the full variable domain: AAGVIQSPRHLIKEKRETATLKCYPIPRHDTVYWYQQGPGQDPQFLISFYEKMQSDKGSIPDRFSAQQFSDYHSELNMSSLELGDSALYFCASSQDGRGGGETQYFGPGTRLLVL.

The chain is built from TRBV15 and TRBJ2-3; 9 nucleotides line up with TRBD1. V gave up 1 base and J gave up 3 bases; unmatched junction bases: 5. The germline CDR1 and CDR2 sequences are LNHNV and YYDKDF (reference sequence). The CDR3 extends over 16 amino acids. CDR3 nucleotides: TGTGCCACCAGCAGAGCCCCGGGACAGGGAACAGATACGCAGTATTTT. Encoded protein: CATSRAPGQGTDTQYF.

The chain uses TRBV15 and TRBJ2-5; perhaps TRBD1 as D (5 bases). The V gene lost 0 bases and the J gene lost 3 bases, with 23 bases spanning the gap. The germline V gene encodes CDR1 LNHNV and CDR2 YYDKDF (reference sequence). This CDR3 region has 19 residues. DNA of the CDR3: TGTGCCACCAGCAGAGATATCTTAGGAAGGGGCCTTGGGGAAGAGACCCAGTACTTC. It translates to CATSRDILGRGLGEETQYF.